This is a list of T cell receptor beta chains from one sample in a study of T cells after yellow fever vaccination. A single record per CDR3 protein comes from TCRdb applying MiXCR to the 5' RACE reads. The sample includes about 320,000 distinct CDR3 sequences, 3.5% to 5% seen only once; the top ten take around 19%. The sample here was PBMCs, taken 15 days after the yellow fever booster vaccination. Receptor source: a man younger than 30 who received the YFV17D yellow fever vaccine. The CDR3 runs from the conserved cysteine through the conserved F or W. A D gene is named only where the DNA matches it firmly. Clone size is shown for a subset of rows, as once, few, many or a class of expanded clone.

size | length | D | J | V | DNA | CDR3
many | 13 | . | TRBJ2-5 | TRBV5-1 | TGCGCCAGCAGCTTGGTTACGCAGGAGACCCAGTACTTC | CASSLVTQETQYF
. | 16 | . | TRBJ1-6 | TRBV19 | TGTGCCAGTAGTATATCGGGGGGCAGTGGGAATTCACCCCTCCACTTT | CASSISGGSGNSPLHF
many | 13 | . | TRBJ2-3 | TRBV5-1 | TGCGCCAGCGGTCGACTGAGCACAGATACGCAGTATTTT | CASGRLSTDTQYF
few | 13 | . | TRBJ1-2 | TRBV5-1 | TGCGCCAGCAGTCAGGGGCCGGCGGATGGCTACACCTTC | CASSQGPADGYTF
many | 13 | . | TRBJ2-1 | TRBV5-1 | TGCGCCAGCAGCGTAGGGACGGACAATGAGCAGTTCTTC | CASSVGTDNEQFF
few | 18 | . | TRBJ2-7 | TRBV20-1 | TGCAGTGCGGGAGGATACGGGGGCCACGACAGAAGCTCCTACGAGCAGTACTTC | CSAGGYGGHDRSSYEQYF
. | 14 | . | TRBJ2-5 | TRBV5-6 | TGTGCCAGCAGCCTGAAGGGTGGAGGTGAGACCCAGTACTTC | CASSLKGGGETQYF
few | 15 | . | TRBJ1-2 | TRBV12-3/TRBV12-4 | TGTGCCAGCAGCGTACTGCCAGGGATCTCATGGGGCTACACCTTC | CASSVLPGISWGYTF
. | 15 | . | TRBJ1-1 | TRBV11-2 | TGTGCCAGCAGCTTAGGACGGACAGAGAACACTGAAGCTTTCTTT | CASSLGRTENTEAFF
many | 14 | . | TRBJ1-1 | TRBV6-2/TRBV6-3 | TGTGCCAGCAGTTACCACATCCCGAACACTGAAGCTTTCTTT | CASSYHIPNTEAFF
many | 13 | . | TRBJ1-1 | TRBV6-1 | TGTGCCAGCACTAGAAATTGGAACACTGAAGCTTTCTTT | CASTRNWNTEAFF
. | 16 | TRBD1 | TRBJ2-5 | TRBV7-4 | TGTGCCAGCAGCTCCATACGGGACAGGGAGCAAGAGACCCAGTACTTC | CASSSIRDREQETQYF
many | 15 | TRBD1 | TRBJ1-2 | TRBV7-3 | TGTGCCAGCAGCCCCGGACAGGGGAATTACTATGGCTACACCTTC | CASSPGQGNYYGYTF
. | 14 | TRBD2 | TRBJ2-3 | TRBV11-1 | TGTGCCAGCAGACTCAGCGGGGGCGCAGATACGCAGTATTTT | CASRLSGGADTQYF